This T cell receptor (beta chain) was sequenced during a study of T cell responses to AZD1222 COVID-19 vaccine. Turning to the study itself: The analysis combined second doses at about 4 or about 12 weeks. Study-wide points: Most donors were white British, females outnumbered males, and clonal diversity was possibly underestimated. With dominance at 160-218 and 743-854, vaccine-associated CD4 TCRs spanned spike. Every sample of the repertoires postdated the peak T cell response.

For this clone: What it recognizes is unknown.

Sequencing used immunoSEQ multiplex PCR; TCRdb keeps in-frame clones, though not all of them. This table has about 140,000 clones, 92% appearing once. Trimming left V 1 base short and J 3 bases short, with 10 bases between. This CDR3 region has 15 residues. CDR1 is SGHTA and CDR2 is FQGNSA in the germline V gene. The sequencing used peripheral blood, collected on day 0 of AZD1222 vaccination. The sequence derives from an adult in good health. V usage is TRBV7-2 and J usage is TRBJ1-5; weak D call: TRBD1 (5 bases). The CDR3 DNA is TGTGCCAGCAGCTTAGTGGGGGGTTCCAATCAGCCCCAGCATTTT. It yields the protein CASSLVGGSNQPQHF. Using reference TRBV7-2 and TRBJ1-5 for the parts outside the CDR3, the full variable domain is GAGVSQSPSNKVTEKGKDVELRCDPISGHTALYWYRQSLGQGLEFLIYFQGNSAPDKSGLPSDRFSAERTGGSVSTLTIQRTQQEDSAVYLCASSLVGGSNQPQHFGDGTRLSIL.